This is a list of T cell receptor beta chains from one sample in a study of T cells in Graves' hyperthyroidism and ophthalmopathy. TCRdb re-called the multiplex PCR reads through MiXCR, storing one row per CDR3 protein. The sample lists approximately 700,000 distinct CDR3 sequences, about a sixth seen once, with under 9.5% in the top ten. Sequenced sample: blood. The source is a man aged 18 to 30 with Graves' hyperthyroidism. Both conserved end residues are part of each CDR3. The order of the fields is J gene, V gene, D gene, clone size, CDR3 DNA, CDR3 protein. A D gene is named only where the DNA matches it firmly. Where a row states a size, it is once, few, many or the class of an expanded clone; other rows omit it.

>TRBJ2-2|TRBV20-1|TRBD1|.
TGCAGTGCTAGTACAGGGGGTGCGACCGGGGAGCTGTTTTTT
CSASTGGATGELFF
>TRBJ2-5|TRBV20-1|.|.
TGCAGTGCTAGAGATGGGTGGGCCCAAGAGACCCAGTACTTC
CSARDGWAQETQYF
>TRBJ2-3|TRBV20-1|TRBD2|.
TGCAGTGCTGGGAGACTAGCGGGAAGATTGGATACGCAGTATTTT
CSAGRLAGRLDTQYF
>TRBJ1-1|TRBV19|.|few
TGTGCCAGTAGTATAGACCCGGGGGCTGAAGCTTTCTTT
CASSIDPGAEAFF
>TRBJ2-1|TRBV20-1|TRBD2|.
TGCAGTACTAGAGATCGGGGGACTAGCGGGCAGTTCTTC
CSTRDRGTSGQFF
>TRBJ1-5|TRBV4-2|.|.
TGTGCCAGCAGCCAAGATTCGGGGCAGTCCCAGCATTTT
CASSQDSGQSQHF
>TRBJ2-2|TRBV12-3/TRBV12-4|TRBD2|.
TGTGCCAGCAGTTTAGTGGCGGGAGGCCTCGCCCGGGAGCTGTTTTTT
CASSLVAGGLARELFF
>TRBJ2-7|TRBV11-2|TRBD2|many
TGTGCCAGCAGGCCCTCGGGACGGGCGGGGGACTACGAGCAGTACTTC
CASRPSGRAGDYEQYF
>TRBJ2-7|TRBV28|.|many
TGTGCCAGCGCATACTACGGGACGGTAGCCTACGAGCAGTACTTC
CASAYYGTVAYEQYF
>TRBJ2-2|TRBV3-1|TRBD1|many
TGTGCCAGCAGCCAAGCAGGGACAGGGGGAAACGGGGAGCTGTTTTTT
CASSQAGTGGNGELFF
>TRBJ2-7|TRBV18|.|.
TGTGCCAGCTCACCACCGACCCAAAGCCGCGAGCAGTACTTC
CASSPPTQSREQYF
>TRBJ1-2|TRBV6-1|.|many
TGTGCCAGCAGTACGGACAGTGCTTCAGGCTACACCTTC
CASSTDSASGYTF
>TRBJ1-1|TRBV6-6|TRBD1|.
TGTGCCAGCAGTTCTCGAACAGGGGGCACTGAAGCTTTCTTT
CASSSRTGGTEAFF